These 3 T cell receptor beta chains were all obtained from the same sample, sequenced in a study of blood T cell repertoires in COVID-19. The table came from immunoSEQ multiplex PCR; TCRdb's copy has only in-frame clones and leaves some out. The sample has some 220,000 clones, 85% seen once. What was sequenced was peripheral blood. The receptors shown here come from a woman in her 70s with COVID-19, enrolled during active disease.

J is TRBJ1-1 and V is TRBV7-9; 9 nucleotides line up with TRBD1. The length of the CDR3 is 16 residues. Germline loops: CDR1 SEHNR, CDR2 FQNEAQ (reference sequence). The junction had 8 bases not matched to a gene; V was cut back by 5 bases and J by 1 base. CDR3 bases: TGTGCCAGCAGCCCGCGACAGGGGGAAGGGAACACTGAAGCTTTCTTT. This gives the protein CASSPRQGEGNTEAFF.

The gene calls are TRBV7-9 and TRBJ2-7, with D tentatively TRBD2 (6 bases). The germline V and J ends were trimmed by 2 bases and 5 bases, with 7 bases remaining between them. The CDR3 consists of 12 residues. The germline V gene has CDR1 SEHNR and CDR2 FQNEAQ (reference sequence). The CDR3 reads CASSLSGDEQYF. The CDR3 DNA follows: TGTGCCAGCAGCTTATCGGGGGACGAGCAGTACTTC.

The chain joins TRBV11-2 to TRBJ2-7; unclear D gene. CDR3 size: 15 residues. V was trimmed by 6 bases and J by 0 bases, leaving 15 bases between them. CDR1 is SGHAT and CDR2 is FQNNGV in the germline V gene. CDR3 region: CASRPPGPSSYEQYF. The CDR3 DNA is TGTGCCAGCAGGCCACCGGGTCCTAGCTCCTACGAGCAGTACTTC.